One and the same sample provided the 28 T cell receptor beta chains below, sequenced in a study of blood T cells in healthy people across ages. A second PCR, run for about 7 to 12 cycles, used a sample-barcoded 5' primer plus a J-beta primer mix. TCRdb fed the 5' RACE reads into MiXCR, producing one record per CDR3 protein. The sample consists of fewer than 2,000,000 distinct CDR3 sequences, approximately 32% of them appearing once. Sequencing was performed on blood. These receptors originate from a woman aged 25-40 years in good health.

The J gene is TRBJ1-5, the V gene TRBV12-3 or TRBV12-4; D gene unclear. V lost 6 bases to trimming and J lost 11 bases, with 11 bases between them. The CDR3 extends over 11 amino acids. CDR3 in amino acids: CASSSGPTQHF. CDR3 in DNA: TGTGCCAGCAGCTCCGGACCAACCCAGCATTTT.

This clonotype was observed at least ten times. The J gene is TRBJ2-7, the V gene TRBV29-1; the D gene is possibly TRBD1 (5 bases). This CDR3 has 15 amino acids. V shed 7 bases and J shed 0 bases, with 19 bases lying between them. Germline CDR1 and CDR2: SQVTM and ANQGSEA. CDR3 nucleotide sequence: TGCAGCGCAGGATTACGGACACCTTACTCCTACGAGCAGTACTTC. Amino acids: CSAGLRTPYSYEQYF.

The chain uses TRBV6-2 or TRBV6-3 and TRBJ2-7; D is uncertain. The CDR3 is made up of 16 amino acids. The V end was cut by 8 bases, the J end by 0 bases, with 20 bases between. The germline gives CDR1 MNHEY, CDR2 SVGEGT. Here the CDR3 reads CASEEEGIGISYEQYF. CDR3 sequence (DNA): TGTGCCAGCGAGGAAGAAGGTATTGGTATCTCCTACGAGCAGTACTTC.

This clonotype was counted a few times. The V gene is TRBV7-6, the J gene TRBJ1-1, with no clear D. Germline V gene sequence: CDR1 SGHVS, CDR2 FNYEAQ. V was clipped by 5 bases and J by 4 bases, with 14 bases between them. The CDR3 has 14 residues. CDR3 in DNA: TGTGCCAGCAGCCCCCACGGGGTGGGCACTGAAGCTTTCTTT. It encodes CASSPHGVGTEAFF. The full variable domain, completed using reference TRBV7-6 and TRBJ1-1, is GAGVSQSPRYKVTKRGQDVALRCDPISGHVSLYWYRQALGQGPEFLTYFNYEAQQDKSGLPNDRFSAERPEGSISTLTIQRTEQRDSAMYRCASSPHGVGTEAFFGQGTRLTVV.

This sequence joins TRBV28 and TRBJ2-7; 7 nucleotides agree with TRBD2. The CDR3 length is 15 residues. V gave up 4 bases and J gave up 1 base; unmatched junction bases: 7. Germline CDR1 is MDHEN and CDR2 is SYDVKM. CDR3 amino acids: CASSSGGVISYEQYF. The CDR3 nucleotides read TGTGCCAGCAGTTCTGGGGGGGTCATTTCCTACGAGCAGTACTTC.

Comments on this clonotype: One end of the junction is discordant with germline, which a read error may explain. This chain's CDR3 is CRANLGLDTQYF. CDR3 coding DNA: TGCAGGGCTAATCTCGGCTTGGATACGCAGTATTTT. J is TRBJ2-3 and V is TRBV20-1; D unclear. The CDR3 runs to 12 residues. From germline, CDR1 is DFQATT and CDR2 SNEGSKA (reference sequence).

This rearrangement joins TRBV20-1 to TRBJ2-1; D is tentatively TRBD1 or TRBD2 (5 bases each). Between the trimmed V and J ends, which lost 3 bases and 5 bases, there was a span of 20 bases. The CDR3 spans 16 residues. Germline V CDR1 and CDR2: DFQATT, SNEGSKA (reference sequence). In DNA, the CDR3 is TGCAGTGCTAGTGGGGCCCGGGAAGGGCTACACAATGAGCAGTTCTTC. Translated: CSASGAREGLHNEQFF.

This rearrangement joins TRBV20-1 to TRBJ2-5; D may be TRBD1 or TRBD2 (5 bases each). The CDR3 has 12 amino acids. V lost 6 bases and J 6 bases, leaving 14 bases between the germline ends. Germline loops: CDR1 DFQATT, CDR2 SNEGSKA (reference sequence). CDR3 DNA: TGCAGTGCCGGGACCAATAAGAAGACCCAGTACTTC. As protein: CSAGTNKKTQYF.

The V call is TRBV20-1, the J call TRBJ2-5; D tentatively fits TRBD1 or TRBD2 (7 bases each). In germline, CDR1 is DFQATT, CDR2 SNEGSKA (reference sequence). V lost 6 bases, J lost 5 bases, and 16 bases lay in between. CDR3 size: 13 residues. The DNA of the CDR3 is TGCAGTGCCCCCAGGGGGGGTGGGGAGACCCAGTACTTC. Translating gives CSAPRGGGETQYF.

CDR3 loop: CASSPKGNTEAFF. As DNA, the CDR3 is TGTGCCAGCAGCCCAAAGGGGAACACTGAAGCTTTCTTT. The V call is TRBV3-1, the J call TRBJ1-1; D not resolved. The CDR3 spans 13 residues. The germline V and J ends were trimmed by 4 bases and 1 base, with 7 bases remaining between them. Germline-derived CDR1 and CDR2 are LGHDT and YNNKEL (reference sequence).

The chain employs TRBV20-1 and TRBJ2-7; TRBD1 matches 10 bases. The V and J ends lost 4 bases and 3 bases, in that order; junction bases with no gene match: 9. Germline CDR1 DFQATT, CDR2 SNEGSKA (reference sequence). This CDR3 comprises 15 residues. CDR3 region: CSATPGTGDIYEQYF. CDR3 nucleotide sequence: TGCAGTGCTACCCCCGGGACAGGGGACATCTACGAGCAGTACTTC.

This clonotype has a single count. V and J are TRBV28 and TRBJ1-1; no firm D call. CDR1 MDHEN and CDR2 SYDVKM come from the germline V gene. This CDR3 region has 14 residues. Trimming took 3 bases from V and 10 from J, leaving 18 bases between them. The CDR3 sequence: CASSFRVLGSAAFF. CDR3 in DNA: TGTGCCAGCAGTTTTAGAGTCCTGGGTTCGGCAGCTTTCTTT.

V and J are TRBV5-6 and TRBJ2-1; perhaps TRBD2 as D (6 bases). Germline CDR1 SGHDT, CDR2 YYEEEE. V shed 4 bases and J shed 3 bases, with 17 bases lying between them. The CDR3 is 16 residues long. Written as DNA, the CDR3 is TGTGCCAGCAGCCCGTTAATCCCGGGAGTCTACAATGAGCAGTTCTTC. It codes for CASSPLIPGVYNEQFF.

With regard to this clonotype: This may come from a read error, since a much larger clone is one base off. The chain has TRBV3-1 and TRBJ2-7; TRBD1 matches 7 bases. The CDR3 loop spans 13 amino acids. V shed 4 bases, J shed 3 bases, and the junction held 3 bases outside the gene matches. CDR1 is LGHDT, CDR2 YNNKEL, per germline (reference sequence). As DNA, the CDR3 is TGTGCCAGCAGCCGGGACAGCTACTACGAGCAGTACTTC. Its translation is CASSRDSYYEQYF.

The rearrangement links TRBV18 to TRBJ2-3; D remains ambiguous. With 3 bases removed from V and 6 bases from J, the gap between germline ends came to 10 bases. The CDR3 is 13 amino acids. Looked up from germline, CDR1 is KGHSH and CDR2 is LQKENI. The DNA for the CDR3 is TGTGCCAGCTCACCGGGTGTAGTGGATACGCAGTATTTT. Protein product: CASSPGVVDTQYF.

The chain couples TRBV4-1 to TRBJ2-5; maybe TRBD2 (6 bases). The germline V and J ends were trimmed by 2 bases and 1 base, with 20 bases remaining between them. This CDR3 is 18 amino acids long. In germline, CDR1 is MGHRA, CDR2 YSYEKL. The CDR3 DNA follows: TGCGCCAGCAGCCAATTCCTACGGGGAGGAGGGTCCCAAGAGACCCAGTACTTC. Translating gives CASSQFLRGGGSQETQYF.

Worth noting for this clonotype: In this CDR3 the conserved last residue, phenylalanine or tryptophan, is missing, so a read error is likely. The chain links TRBV20-1 to TRBJ2-1; no clear D gene. Looked up from germline, CDR1 is DFQATT and CDR2 is SNEGSKA (reference sequence). Trimming cost V 5 bases and J 10 bases, with 6 bases left between them. The CDR3 has 9 amino acids. The CDR3 reads CSAGVEQFV. CDR3 coding DNA: TGCAGTGCTGGGGTCGAGCAGTTCGTC.

This clonotype turned up a few times. This sequence joins TRBV7-8 and TRBJ1-1, with D uncertain. Between the trimmed V and J ends, which lost 5 bases and 10 bases, there was a span of 20 bases. Per the germline V gene, CDR1 is SGHVS and CDR2 is FQNEAQ. The CDR3 has 14 residues. For the CDR3, the DNA is TGTGCCAGCAGCCCTCAGTCGGGTGATGAGCGAGCTTTCTTT. This translates into CASSPQSGDERAFF.

The V call is TRBV5-6, the J call TRBJ2-5, with TRBD1 identical over 7 bases. Germline V gene data show CDR1 as SGHDT and CDR2 as YYEEEE. This CDR3 contains 15 residues. Losses at the gene ends were 3 bases for V and 5 bases for J; bases not matched to a gene: 10. CDR3 bases: TGTGCCAGCAGCTCGGACAGGACGTCCGGGGAGACCCAGTACTTC. Its translation: CASSSDRTSGETQYF.

This chain uses TRBV20-1 with TRBJ2-7, with TRBD2 matching 10 bases. J was trimmed by 7 bases and V by 8 bases; bases with no gene match: 11. This CDR3 is built from 13 residues. The germline gives CDR1 DFQATT, CDR2 SNEGSKA (reference sequence). The CDR3 spells CSWGASGSYEQYF. In nucleotides, the CDR3 is TGCAGTTGGGGGGCTAGCGGGAGTTATGAGCAGTACTTC.

The genes are TRBV5-1 and TRBJ2-5; no definite D call. The CDR3 consists of 15 residues. Germline V gene data show CDR1 as SGHRS and CDR2 as YFSETQ. Trimming stripped 0 bases from V and 2 bases from J, with 11 bases between. The CDR3 DNA follows: TGCGCCAGCAGCTTGGCGTCAGCCCTACAAGAGACCCAGTACTTC. It encodes CASSLASALQETQYF.

The chain employs TRBV27 and TRBJ1-2; D may be TRBD1 (5 bases). The CDR3 loop spans 17 amino acids. The V end was cut by 1 base, the J end by 2 bases, with 17 bases between. In germline, CDR1 is MNHEY, CDR2 SMNVEV (reference sequence). The CDR3 protein is CASSLYLSRALNYGYTF. CDR3 coding DNA: TGTGCCAGCAGTTTATACTTGTCCAGGGCATTGAACTATGGCTACACCTTC.

The count of this clonotype is one. This rearrangement joins TRBV12-3 or TRBV12-4 to TRBJ1-6; no definite D call. V gave up 7 bases and J gave up 9 bases, with 16 bases separating them. The CDR3 covers 14 residues. In DNA, the CDR3 is TGTGCCAGCACCACATCGGGTTTGGGTTCACCCCTCCACTTT. It specifies CASTTSGLGSPLHF.

The V call is TRBV21-1, the J call TRBJ1-2; the table's D call TRBD1 went unverified against the DNA. TRBV21-1 is deemed a pseudogene. CDR3 length equals 14 residues. In DNA, the CDR3 is TGTGCCAGCAGGAAAAACAGGGGAACCTATGGCTACACCTTC. This sequence encodes CASRKNRGTYGYTF.

This clonotype was detected only a few times. The genes are TRBV3-1 and TRBJ2-7; 10 nucleotides align to TRBD2. J gave up 6 bases and V 1 base, and 6 bases lay outside the gene matches. Per germline, CDR1 LGHDT and CDR2 YNNKEL (reference sequence). This CDR3 is built from 15 residues. The CDR3 protein is CASSQAGSGRGEQYF. The CDR3 DNA reads as TGTGCCAGCAGCCAAGCCGGAAGCGGGAGGGGCGAGCAGTACTTC.

This sequence joins TRBV9 and TRBJ2-3; maybe TRBD2 (5 bases). Germline CDR1 reads SGDLS; CDR2 reads YYNGEE. CDR3 length: 16 residues. The V gene lost 3 bases and the J gene lost 7 bases, with 21 bases spanning the gap. The CDR3 reads CASSGGRRRSTNTQYF. The CDR3, as DNA: TGTGCCAGCAGCGGAGGGCGGAGGAGAAGCACCAATACGCAGTATTTT.

The V and J genes are TRBV28 and TRBJ2-7; TRBD1 might be the D (7 bases). Germline CDR1 reads MDHEN; CDR2 reads SYDVKM. This CDR3 region has 14 residues. V was clipped by 5 bases and J by 3 bases, with 14 bases between them. The CDR3 nucleotides read TGTGCCAGCAGTGGGGGGACAGTAGTCTACGAGCAGTACTTC. The encoded protein is CASSGGTVVYEQYF.

This rearrangement joins TRBV3-1 to TRBJ2-7; 8 bases are shared with TRBD2. The ends lost 1 base at V and 2 bases at J; junction bases unmatched: 4. Looked up from germline, CDR1 is LGHDT and CDR2 is YNNKEL (reference sequence). The CDR3 is made up of 15 amino acids. For the CDR3, the DNA is TGTGCCAGCAGCCAAGGTAGCGGGGCCACCTACGAGCAGTACTTC. Its translation: CASSQGSGATYEQYF.